The clone carrying this T cell receptor beta chain was seen many times. Its antigen is currently unknown. This specimen comes from a study of early T cells in non-severe SARS-CoV-2 infection. Study-level information: Bulk RNA from unsorted whole blood was sequenced; chains were unpaired. Study-level results: The study's VDJdb matching favored anti-spike CD8 responses and missed private and CD4 specificities.

TCRdb fed the 5' RACE reads into MiXCR, producing one record per CDR3 protein. Among 20,000 to 25,000 distinct CDR3 sequences listed, roughly 4% were seen once. Germline CDR1 and CDR2: MDHEN and SYDVKM. This CDR3 region has 16 residues. The V end lost 2 bases, the J end lost 0 bases, and 13 bases lay between the germline ends. The sequencing input was whole blood. This TCR derives from an adult who was a healthcare worker with PCR-confirmed SARS-CoV-2 infection or an uninfected control (not recorded which). The chain combines TRBV28 with TRBJ1-2; D ambiguous. The CDR3 region is CASSLGLYASNYGYTF. The CDR3 nucleotides are TGTGCCAGCAGTTTAGGTCTCTATGCTTCTAACTATGGCTACACCTTC.